This T cell receptor (beta chain) was captured by sequencing in a study of blood T cell repertoires in COVID-19. Study as a whole: PBMCs, B-cell-depleted T cells, or T cells were the source of the cDNA or gDNA that made up the material.

Per the study methods: Counts of nucleated cells, estimated from reference gene primer amplification, were obtained. Profiled with immunoSEQ multiplex PCR; TCRdb holds only in-frame clones, not every one. Clonal size and the V and J genes are those of that table, whereas D and trimming came from the DNA. The repertoire holds roughly 53,000 clones, 86% seen once, with 25% to 30% in the top ten. CDR1 and CDR2 (germline): SEHNR, FQNEAQ (reference sequence). Deletions cut 1 base from V and 2 bases from J, with 16 bases between. The CDR3 totals 17 residues. Material for sequencing was peripheral blood. This TCR was sampled from a human donor in a cohort sampled during active COVID-19. The rearrangement links TRBV7-9 to TRBJ2-3, with TRBD1 as a possible D gene (6 bases). The CDR3 protein is CASSLVRGRGYTDTQYF. The CDR3 DNA follows: TGTGCCAGCAGCTTAGTAAGGGGCAGGGGATACACAGATACGCAGTATTTT.